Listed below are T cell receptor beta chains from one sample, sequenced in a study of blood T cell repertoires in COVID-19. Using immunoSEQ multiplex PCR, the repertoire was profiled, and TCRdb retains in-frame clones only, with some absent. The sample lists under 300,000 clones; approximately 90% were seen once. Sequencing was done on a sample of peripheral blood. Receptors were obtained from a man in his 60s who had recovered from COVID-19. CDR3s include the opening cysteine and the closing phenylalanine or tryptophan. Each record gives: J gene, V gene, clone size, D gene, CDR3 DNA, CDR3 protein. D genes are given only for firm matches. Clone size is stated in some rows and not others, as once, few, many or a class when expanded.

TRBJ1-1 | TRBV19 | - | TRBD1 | TGTGCCAGCCGGGACAGGGGTGTCACTGAAGCTTTCTTT | CASRDRGVTEAFF
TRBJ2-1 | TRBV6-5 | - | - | TGTGCCAGCAGTCAAAACAGGGTGCTCGACAATGAGCAGTTCTTC | CASSQNRVLDNEQFF
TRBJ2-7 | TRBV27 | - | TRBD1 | TGTGCCAGCAGTTCGACAGGGGTTCCCTACGAGCAGTACTTC | CASSSTGVPYEQYF
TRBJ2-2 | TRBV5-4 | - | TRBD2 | TGTGCCAGCAGCCGGGGGGGACTAGGTGACACCGGGGAGCTGTTTTTT | CASSRGGLGDTGELFF
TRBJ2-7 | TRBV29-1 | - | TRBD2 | TGCAGCGCCCGTTGGGAGGGCTACGAGCAGTACTTC | CSARWEGYEQYF
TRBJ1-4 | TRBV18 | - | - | TGTGCCAGCTCACCGGGCCTCGAGGAAAAACTGTTTTTT | CASSPGLEEKLFF
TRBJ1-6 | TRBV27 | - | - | TGTGCCAGCAGTTTATCGGAGAATTCACCCCTCCACTTT | CASSLSENSPLHF
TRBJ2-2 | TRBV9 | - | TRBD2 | TGTGCCAGCAGCGTTTCTAGCGGGGCCACCGGGGAGCTGTTTTTT | CASSVSSGATGELFF
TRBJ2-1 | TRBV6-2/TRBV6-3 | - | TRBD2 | TGTGCCAGCATCCCGACGGGGGGGCCCAATGAGCAGTTCTTC | CASIPTGGPNEQFF
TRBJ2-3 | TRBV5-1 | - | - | TGCGCCAGCAGCTTGGCCCTAGGTACAGATACGCAGTATTTT | CASSLALGTDTQYF
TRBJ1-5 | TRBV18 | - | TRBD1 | TGTGCCAGCTCACCCATGACAGGGAACAATCAGCCCCAGCATTTT | CASSPMTGNNQPQHF
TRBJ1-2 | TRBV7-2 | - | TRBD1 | TGTGCCAGCAGCTTAGTTGGGACAGGGGCGACGGGGGGCTACACCTTC | CASSLVGTGATGGYTF
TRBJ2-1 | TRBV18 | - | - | TGTGCCAGCTCACCATCTTCCGTCCCCTACAATGAGCAGTTCTTC | CASSPSSVPYNEQFF
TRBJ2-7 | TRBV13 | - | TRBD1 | TGTGCCAGCAAGTCAGGGGGCTACGAGCAGTACTTC | CASKSGGYEQYF
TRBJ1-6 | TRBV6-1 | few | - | TGTGCCAGCAGTGAAGAGGGGAATAATTCACCCCTCCACTTT | CASSEEGNNSPLHF
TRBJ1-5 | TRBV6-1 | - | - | TGTGCCAGCAGTGAAGCGCCGGGGGAACAGCCCCAGCATTTT | CASSEAPGEQPQHF
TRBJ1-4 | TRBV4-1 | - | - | TGCGCCAGCAGCCAAGAAGGCACAGTTAATGAAAAACTGTTTTTT | CASSQEGTVNEKLFF
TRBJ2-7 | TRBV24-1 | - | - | TGTGCCACCAGTGATTCCTCTTTCTACGAGCAGTACTTC | CATSDSSFYEQYF
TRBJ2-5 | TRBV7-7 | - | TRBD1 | TGTGCCAGCAGCATTTGGACAGGGGAAGAGACCCAGTACTTC | CASSIWTGEETQYF
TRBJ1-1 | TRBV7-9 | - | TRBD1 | TGTGCCAGCAGCTTAGGTGGCCGAGGACAGGGGGCGTCGGAAGCTTTCTTT | CASSLGGRGQGASEAFF
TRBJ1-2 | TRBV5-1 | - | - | TGCGCCAGCAGCTTGGCCCCAGGGTCTAACTATGGCTACACCTTC | CASSLAPGSNYGYTF
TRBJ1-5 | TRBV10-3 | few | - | TGTGCCGGCAGGACAGACTACAATCAGCCCCAGCATTTT | CAGRTDYNQPQHF
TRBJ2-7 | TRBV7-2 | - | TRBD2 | TGTGCCAGCAGCTGGACTAGCGGGCGAAGCTCCTACGAGCAGTACTTC | CASSWTSGRSSYEQYF
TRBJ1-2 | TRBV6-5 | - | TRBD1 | TGTGCCAGCATCGGACAGGGGGTATCGAACTATGGCTACACCTTC | CASIGQGVSNYGYTF
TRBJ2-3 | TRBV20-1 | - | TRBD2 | TGCAGTGCTAGTATAGCAGGGACTAGCGGGACAGATACGCAGTATTTT | CSASIAGTSGTDTQYF
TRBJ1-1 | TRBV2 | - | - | TGTGCCAGCAGTGAATCAAAGCGGGCTTTCTTT | CASSESKRAFF
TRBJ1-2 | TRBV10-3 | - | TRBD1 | TGTGCCATCAGTGACCCGCGACAGGGGACCTATGGCTACACCTTC | CAISDPRQGTYGYTF
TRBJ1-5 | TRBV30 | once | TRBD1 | TGTGCCTGGAGTGCAAAGGGGGCAGGCAATCAGCCCCAGCATTTT | CAWSAKGAGNQPQHF
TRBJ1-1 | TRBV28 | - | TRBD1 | TGTGCCAGCAGTGTGCAGGGACAGGGGAGGGTGAGGGCCGAAGCTTTCTTT | CASSVQGQGRVRAEAFF
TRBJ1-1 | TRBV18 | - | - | TGTGCCAGCTCACCACCGGGGGGGTGGGATAACATGAACACTGAAGCTTTCTTT | CASSPPGGWDNMNTEAFF
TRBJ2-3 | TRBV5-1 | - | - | TGCGCCAGCAGCTTGGGATTTTCACACACAGATACGCAGTATTTT | CASSLGFSHTDTQYF
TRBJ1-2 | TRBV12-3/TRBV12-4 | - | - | TGTGCCAGCAGTCCATCCTATGGCTACACCTTC | CASSPSYGYTF
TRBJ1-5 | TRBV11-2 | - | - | TGTGCCAGCAGCTCAGACAGTTATAGCAATCAGCCCCAGCATTTT | CASSSDSYSNQPQHF
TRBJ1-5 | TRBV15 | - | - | TGTGCCACCAGCACCCAGGGGAGAGGACAGCCCCAGCATTTT | CATSTQGRGQPQHF
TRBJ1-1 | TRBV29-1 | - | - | TGCAGCGGTTCCACAGGGTGGACTGAAGCTTTCTTT | CSGSTGWTEAFF
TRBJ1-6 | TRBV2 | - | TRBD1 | TGTGTAGGTGCGGCCGACAGGGGGGTTTCACCCCTCCACTTT | CVGAADRGVSPLHF
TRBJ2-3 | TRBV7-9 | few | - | TGTGCCAGCAGCGCAGACAGACCCAACACAGATACGCAGTATTTT | CASSADRPNTDTQYF
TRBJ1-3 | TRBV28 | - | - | TGTGCCAGCAGTCTCTCTGGAAACACCATATATTTT | CASSLSGNTIYF
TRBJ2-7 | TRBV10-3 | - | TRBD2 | TGTGCCATCAGTGAGAACAGACTAGCGAACGAGCAGTACTTC | CAISENRLANEQYF
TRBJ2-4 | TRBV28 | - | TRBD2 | TGTGCCAGCAGTTCCCCTAGCGGGGGAATAGCCAAAAACATTCAGTACTTC | CASSSPSGGIAKNIQYF
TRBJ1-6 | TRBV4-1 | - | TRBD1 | TGCGCCAGCAGCCAAGGGGACAGGGACGTTTCACCCCTCCACTTT | CASSQGDRDVSPLHF
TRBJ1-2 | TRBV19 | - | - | TGTGCCAGTAGTGACCCGGGAGGTGGACCGCTGCGCCTTAACTATGGCTACACCTTC | CASSDPGGGPLRLNYGYTF
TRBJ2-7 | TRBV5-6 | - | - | TGTGCCAGCAGCACTCTGACCTACGAGCAGTACTTC | CASSTLTYEQYF
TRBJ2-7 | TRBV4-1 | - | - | TGCGCCAGCAGCCAAGGGGTTAGGGGCTACGAGCAGTACTTC | CASSQGVRGYEQYF
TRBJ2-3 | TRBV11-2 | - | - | TGTGCCAGCAGCCAAATCCCAGATACGCAGTATTTT | CASSQIPDTQYF
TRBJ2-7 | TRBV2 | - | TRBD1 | TGTGCCAGCAGTGAAGGCGGACAGGGTGGTCGCGAGCAGTACTTC | CASSEGGQGGREQYF
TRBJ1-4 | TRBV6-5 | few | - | TGTGCCAGCAGTCCTACAGGGAGGGTGAGAGAAAAACTGTTTTTT | CASSPTGRVREKLFF
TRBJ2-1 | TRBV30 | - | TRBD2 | TGTGCCTGCTCAAAATGGGGACTAGCGGGGGATGAGCAGTTCTTC | CACSKWGLAGDEQFF
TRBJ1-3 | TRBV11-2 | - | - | TGTGCCAGCAGCGGGCGAACAGGGATCTCCGGAAACACCATATATTTT | CASSGRTGISGNTIYF
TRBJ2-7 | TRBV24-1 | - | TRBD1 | TGTGCCACCAGTGAAGGACAGGGCCGTTACGAGCAGTACTTC | CATSEGQGRYEQYF
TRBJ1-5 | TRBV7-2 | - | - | TGTGCCAGCAGCTTACGTTCGGAGGCGAGGAATCAGCCCCAGCATTTT | CASSLRSEARNQPQHF
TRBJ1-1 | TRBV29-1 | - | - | TGCAGCGTTAGGGGGGGCGTTAACACTGAAGCTTTCTTT | CSVRGGVNTEAFF
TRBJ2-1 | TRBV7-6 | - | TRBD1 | TGTGCCAGCAGCGGGTACAGGGGAAATGAGCAGTTCTTC | CASSGYRGNEQFF
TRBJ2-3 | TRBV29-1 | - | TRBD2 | TGCAGCGTCAAGGTAGCGGGGGGGACCACAGATACGCAGTATTTT | CSVKVAGGTTDTQYF
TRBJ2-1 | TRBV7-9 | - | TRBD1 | TGTGCCAGCAGCCCCGACAGGGTATCCTACAATGAGCAGTTCTTC | CASSPDRVSYNEQFF